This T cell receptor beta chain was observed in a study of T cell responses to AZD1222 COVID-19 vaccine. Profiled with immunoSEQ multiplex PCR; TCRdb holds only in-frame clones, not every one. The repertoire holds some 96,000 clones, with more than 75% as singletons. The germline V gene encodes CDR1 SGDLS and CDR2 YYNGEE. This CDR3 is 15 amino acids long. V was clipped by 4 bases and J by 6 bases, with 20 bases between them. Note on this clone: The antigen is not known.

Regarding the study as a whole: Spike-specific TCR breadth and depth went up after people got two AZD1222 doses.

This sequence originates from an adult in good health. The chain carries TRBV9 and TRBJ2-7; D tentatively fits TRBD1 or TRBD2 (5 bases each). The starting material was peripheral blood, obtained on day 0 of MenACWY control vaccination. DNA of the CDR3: TGTGCCAGCAGCTTTTCCGGGACGGGTCGCGTCGAGCAGTACTTC. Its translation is CASSFSGTGRVEQYF.